This T cell receptor beta chain was found in a study of cytomegalovirus exposure and HLA in healthy donors. Whole-study findings and limits: Investigators reported 164 TCR beta chains as tied to cytomegalovirus. A further, later analysis showed that HLA-associated TCR beta chains (compared with equally common others) were more clonally expanded.

Everyone who donated was a healthy bone marrow donor. Although they were nominally healthy when sampled, donors likely had unrecorded immune exposures. This clone was recorded once. Its target is unknown. Primers: 60 Vbeta forward and 13 Jbeta reverse. Here immunoSEQ multiplex PCR was the method, and the copy in TCRdb shows in-frame clones only, minus some. The sample yields approximately 73,000 clones, about 75% seen once. There are 16 residues in the CDR3. Germline V lookup: CDR1 LGHNA, CDR2 YSLEER. Deletions cut 0 bases from V and 0 bases from J, with 8 bases between. This sequence joins TRBV4-3 and TRBJ2-2; a weak D match, TRBD1 (6 bases). The specimen was PBMCs. This TCR derives from a man in his 70s in good health and CMV-seronegative. CDR3 region: CASSQEGAPNTGELFF. Written as DNA, the CDR3 is TGCGCCAGCAGCCAAGAGGGGGCCCCGAACACCGGGGAGCTGTTTTTT.